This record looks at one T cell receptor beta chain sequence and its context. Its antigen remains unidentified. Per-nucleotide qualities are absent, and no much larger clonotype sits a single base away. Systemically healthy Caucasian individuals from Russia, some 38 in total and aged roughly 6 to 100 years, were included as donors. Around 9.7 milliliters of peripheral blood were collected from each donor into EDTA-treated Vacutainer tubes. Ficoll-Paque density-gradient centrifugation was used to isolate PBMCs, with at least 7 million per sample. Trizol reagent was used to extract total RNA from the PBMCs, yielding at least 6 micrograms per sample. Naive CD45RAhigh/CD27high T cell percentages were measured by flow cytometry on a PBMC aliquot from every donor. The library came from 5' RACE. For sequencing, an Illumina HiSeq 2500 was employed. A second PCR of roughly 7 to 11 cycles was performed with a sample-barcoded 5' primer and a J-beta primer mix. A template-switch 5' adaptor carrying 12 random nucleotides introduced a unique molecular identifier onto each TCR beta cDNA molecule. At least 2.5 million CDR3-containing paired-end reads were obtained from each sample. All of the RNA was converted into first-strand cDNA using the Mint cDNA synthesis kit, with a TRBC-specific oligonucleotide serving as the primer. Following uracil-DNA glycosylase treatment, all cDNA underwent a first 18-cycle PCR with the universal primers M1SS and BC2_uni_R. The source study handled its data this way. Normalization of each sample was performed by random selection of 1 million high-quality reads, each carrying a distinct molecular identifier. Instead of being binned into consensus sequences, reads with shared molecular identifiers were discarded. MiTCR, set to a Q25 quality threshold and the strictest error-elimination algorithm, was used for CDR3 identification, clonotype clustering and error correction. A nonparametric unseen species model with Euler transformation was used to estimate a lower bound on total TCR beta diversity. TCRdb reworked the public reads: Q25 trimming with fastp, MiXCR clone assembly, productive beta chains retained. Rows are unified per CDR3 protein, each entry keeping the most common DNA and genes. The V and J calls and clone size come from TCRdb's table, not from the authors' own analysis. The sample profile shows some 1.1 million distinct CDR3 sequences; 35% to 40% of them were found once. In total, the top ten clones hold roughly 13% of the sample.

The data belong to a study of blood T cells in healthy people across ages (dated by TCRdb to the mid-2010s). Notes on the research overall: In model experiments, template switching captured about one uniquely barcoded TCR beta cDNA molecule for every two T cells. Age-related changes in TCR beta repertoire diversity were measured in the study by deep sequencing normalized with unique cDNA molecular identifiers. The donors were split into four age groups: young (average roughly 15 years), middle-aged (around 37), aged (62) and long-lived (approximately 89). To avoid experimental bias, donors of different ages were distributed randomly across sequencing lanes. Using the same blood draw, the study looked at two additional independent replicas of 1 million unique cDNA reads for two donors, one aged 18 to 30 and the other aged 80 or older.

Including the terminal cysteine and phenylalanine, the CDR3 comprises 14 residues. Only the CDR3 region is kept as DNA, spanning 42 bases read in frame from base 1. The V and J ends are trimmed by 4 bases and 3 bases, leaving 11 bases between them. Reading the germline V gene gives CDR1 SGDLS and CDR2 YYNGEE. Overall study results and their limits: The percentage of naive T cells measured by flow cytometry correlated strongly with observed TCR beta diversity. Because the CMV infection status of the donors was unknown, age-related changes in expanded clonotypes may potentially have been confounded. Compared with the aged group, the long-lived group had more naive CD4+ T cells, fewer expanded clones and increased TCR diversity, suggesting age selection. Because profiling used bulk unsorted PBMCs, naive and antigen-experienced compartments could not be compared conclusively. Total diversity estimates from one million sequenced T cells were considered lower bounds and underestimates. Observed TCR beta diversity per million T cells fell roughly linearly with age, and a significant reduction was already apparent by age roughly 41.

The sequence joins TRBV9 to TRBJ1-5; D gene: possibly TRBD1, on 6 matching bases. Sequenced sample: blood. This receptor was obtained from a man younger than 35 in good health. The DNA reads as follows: TGTGCCAGCAGCCCAGGGGACAACAATCAGCCCCAGCATTTT. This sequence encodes CASSPGDNNQPQHF.